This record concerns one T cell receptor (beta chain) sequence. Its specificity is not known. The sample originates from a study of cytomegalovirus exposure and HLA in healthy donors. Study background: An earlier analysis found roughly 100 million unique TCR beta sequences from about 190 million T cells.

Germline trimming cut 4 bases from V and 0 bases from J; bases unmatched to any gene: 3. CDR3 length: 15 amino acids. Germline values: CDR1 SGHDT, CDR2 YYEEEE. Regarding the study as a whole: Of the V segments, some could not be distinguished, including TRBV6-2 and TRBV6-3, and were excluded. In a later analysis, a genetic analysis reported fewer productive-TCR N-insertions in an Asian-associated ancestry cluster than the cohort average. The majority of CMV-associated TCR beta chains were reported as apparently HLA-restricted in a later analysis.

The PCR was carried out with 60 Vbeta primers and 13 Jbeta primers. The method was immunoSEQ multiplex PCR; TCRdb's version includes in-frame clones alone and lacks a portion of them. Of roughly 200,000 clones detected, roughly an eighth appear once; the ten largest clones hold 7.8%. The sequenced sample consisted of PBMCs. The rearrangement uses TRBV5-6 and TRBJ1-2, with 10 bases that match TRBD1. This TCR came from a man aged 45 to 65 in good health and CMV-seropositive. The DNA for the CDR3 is TGTGCCAGCAGCCCGGGACAGGGGCCTAACTATGGCTACACCTTC. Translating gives CASSPGQGPNYGYTF. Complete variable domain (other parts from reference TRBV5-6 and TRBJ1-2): DAGVTQSPTHLIKTRGQQVTLRCSPKSGHDTVSWYQQALGQGPQFIFQYYEEEERQRGNFPDRFSGHQFPNYSSELNVNALLLGDSALYLCASSPGQGPNYGYTFGSGTRLTVV.